Presented here are 21 T cell receptor beta chains from one specimen sequenced in a study of regulatory T cells in long-lasting Graves disease. Investigators prepared the TCR beta libraries by applying iRepertoire HTBI primers and Arm-PCR of CDR3 regions. TCRdb independently ran MiXCR on the multiplex PCR reads; one entry per CDR3 protein. The table records roughly 500,000 distinct CDR3 sequences, around a fifth of them present only once. Documented time point: persistent/refractory GD, antithyroid drugs over 5 years with positive TRAb. PBMC RNA served as the TCR library source. The source material was peripheral blood mononuclear cells (PBMCs), sampled when the disease was refractory, from a patient treated with antithyroid drugs. The receptors shown here come from a female donor with Graves disease.

This chain uses TRBV19 with TRBJ1-5; possibly TRBD1 for D (6 bases). This CDR3 contains 17 residues. Germline V gives CDR1 LNHDA, CDR2 SQIVND (reference sequence). Between the trimmed V and J ends, which lost 7 bases and 2 bases, there was a span of 21 bases. The CDR3 spells CASNLGQPPRGNQPQHF. The CDR3 region has the DNA TGTGCCAGTAATCTAGGACAGCCCCCTAGGGGCAATCAGCCCCAGCATTTT. Full variable domain (missing parts from reference TRBV19 and TRBJ1-5): DGGITQSPKYLFRKEGQNVTLSCEQNLNHDAMYWYRQDPGQGLRLIYYSQIVNDFQKGDIAEGYSVSREKKESFPLTVTSAQKNPTAFYLCASNLGQPPRGNQPQHFGDGTRLSIL.

This clonotype appeared many times. This chain connects TRBV28 to TRBJ2-2; no reliable D call. With 3 bases removed from V and 7 bases from J, the gap between germline ends came to 9 bases. The germline V gene encodes CDR1 MDHEN and CDR2 SYDVKM. The CDR3 covers 13 residues. This chain's CDR3 is CASSFFALGELFF. CDR3 bases: TGTGCCAGCAGTTTCTTCGCGCTCGGGGAGCTGTTTTTT.

This clonotype was seen a handful of times. The chain has TRBV12-3 or TRBV12-4 and TRBJ2-1; possible D gene TRBD2, 5 bases. The CDR3 runs to 13 residues. Trimming pared 6 bases from V and 5 bases from J, leaving 11 bases between. Here the CDR3 DNA reads TGTGCCAGCAGCGAGTTGGAGGACAATGAGCAGTTCTTC. It translates to CASSELEDNEQFF.

This chain joins TRBV19 and TRBJ2-7, with 9 nucleotides matching TRBD2. V was clipped by 4 bases and J by 7 bases; unmatched bases: 11. This CDR3 has 15 residues. Germline V gene sequence: CDR1 LNHDA, CDR2 SQIVND (reference sequence). The CDR3 protein is CASSTLSGRTGEQYF. In DNA form, the CDR3 reads TGTGCCAGTAGTACATTAAGCGGGAGGACGGGAGAGCAGTACTTC.

This clonotype appeared a few times. V gene TRBV3-1 combines with J gene TRBJ1-1; D gene unclear. Trimming shortened V by 4 bases and J by 3 bases, and 15 bases separated the two germline ends. The germline gives CDR1 LGHDT, CDR2 YNNKEL (reference sequence). The CDR3 runs to 15 residues. CDR3 sequence (DNA): TGTGCCAGCAGCCCGGGTCCGGGGAAGTACACTGAAGCTTTCTTT. Its protein product is CASSPGPGKYTEAFF.

The rearrangement joins TRBV2 to TRBJ1-3; TRBD1 is a possible D gene (6 bases). The CDR3 extends over 15 amino acids. V dropped 6 bases and J dropped 8 bases, with 20 bases sitting between them. In germline, CDR1 is SNHLY, CDR2 FYNNEI. This chain's CDR3 is CASRDPSRGRDTIYF. For the CDR3, the DNA is TGTGCCAGCAGAGATCCCTCGCGGGGGCGGGACACCATATATTTT.

This clonotype was detected only a few times. V is TRBV29-1 and J is TRBJ2-5, with TRBD1 matching over 9 bases. V lost 8 bases, J lost 4 bases, and 14 bases stayed unmatched. The CDR3 contains 15 residues. CDR1 is SQVTM and CDR2 is ANQGSEA in the germline V gene. The CDR3 spells CSPLLTGGYGETQYF. The DNA for the CDR3 is TGCAGCCCCCTTTTGACAGGGGGTTACGGAGAGACCCAGTACTTC.

This clonotype was counted ten times or more. One end of the junction is discordant with germline, which a read error may explain. J is TRBJ1-4 and V is TRBV2; D is possibly TRBD1 (5 bases). The CDR3 has 12 amino acids. The V gene's germline CDR1 is SNHLY and CDR2 FYNNEI. The CDR3 loop is CASSEAGPDRGF. CDR3 nucleotides: TGTGCCAGCAGTGAGGCAGGACCCGACCGGGGGTTT.

This clonotype was observed at least ten times. The CDR3 reads CASSEVAGTTYEQYF. CDR3 DNA: TGTGCCAGCAGTGAAGTGGCAGGAACAACCTACGAGCAGTACTTC. The chain joins TRBV2 to TRBJ2-7; D is unresolved. Trimming removed 1 base from V and 2 bases from J, with 12 bases in between. The CDR3 is 15 residues long. Per the germline V gene, CDR1 is SNHLY and CDR2 is FYNNEI.

This clonotype was counted ten times or more. V usage is TRBV24-1 and J usage is TRBJ2-7; D ambiguous. The CDR3 loop spans 14 amino acids. CDR1 and CDR2 (germline): KGHDR, SFDVKD. Trimming cost V 3 bases and J 3 bases, with 11 bases left between them. The CDR3 DNA reads TGTGCCACCAGTGATGCCTCCGGAGACTACGAGCAGTACTTC. This encodes CATSDASGDYEQYF.

V is TRBV7-3 and J is TRBJ1-5; 8 bases are a match to TRBD1. The length of the CDR3 is 17 residues. Per the germline V gene, CDR1 is SGHTA and CDR2 is FQGTGA. The trim removed 6 bases at V and 3 bases at J, leaving 13 bases unmatched. CDR3 sequence reads: CASSQHLQGAVNQPQHF. CDR3 nucleotide sequence: TGTGCCAGCAGTCAACATCTCCAGGGGGCAGTCAATCAGCCCCAGCATTTT.

This clonotype appeared many times. The chain joins TRBV28 to TRBJ1-6; 7 nucleotides line up with TRBD1. V was clipped by 3 bases and J by 11 bases; unmatched bases: 4. The CDR3 runs 13 residues. The germline CDR1 and CDR2 sequences are MDHEN and SYDVKM. This CDR3 reads CASSLRGRAPLHF. Written as DNA, the CDR3 is TGTGCCAGCAGTTTGAGGGGGCGGGCACCCCTCCACTTT. The variable domain in full, with the rest retrieved from reference TRBV28 and TRBJ1-6, is DVKVTQSSRYLVKRTGEKVFLECVQDMDHENMFWYRQDPGLGLRLIYFSYDVKMKEKGDIPEGYSVSREKKERFSLILESASTNQTSMYLCASSLRGRAPLHFGNGTRLTVT.

This clonotype was seen repeatedly, ten times or more. The chain is built from TRBV19 and TRBJ1-1; a weak D match, TRBD1 (6 bases). V was shortened by 5 bases and J by 0 bases, with 13 bases between the two germline ends. The length of the CDR3 is 15 residues. In germline, CDR1 is LNHDA, CDR2 SQIVND (reference sequence). CDR3 sequence reads: CASSSLDRMNTEAFF. The CDR3 nucleotides read TGTGCCAGTAGTTCCTTGGACAGAATGAACACTGAAGCTTTCTTT.

This clonotype was seen many times. The gene calls are TRBV28 and TRBJ1-3; D is unresolved. Germline assignment: CDR1 MDHEN and CDR2 SYDVKM. This CDR3 is 15 amino acids long. V was clipped by 4 bases and J by 2 bases, with 12 bases between them. DNA for the CDR3: TGTGCCAGCAGTTCTACGCCCCAGACTGGAAACACCATATATTTT. Encoded protein: CASSSTPQTGNTIYF.

This chain joins TRBV10-3 and TRBJ1-5, with TRBD1 matching 8 bases. The CDR3 length is 15 residues. V lost 3 bases to trimming and J lost 6 bases; unmatched junction nucleotides: 7. The germline V gene has CDR1 ENHRY and CDR2 SYGVKD. CDR3 DNA: TGTGCCATCAGTGATTCGGACAGGGCGGGTCAGCCCCAGCATTTT. It is translated as CAISDSDRAGQPQHF.

This clonotype occurred many times. J is TRBJ1-5 and V is TRBV12-3 or TRBV12-4; D uncertain. The CDR3 contains 16 residues. Between the trimmed V and J ends, which lost 1 base and 3 bases, there was a span of 13 bases. The CDR3 DNA is TGTGCCAGCAGTTTAGGTCAGAGTGAGCTCAATCAGCCCCAGCATTTT. It is translated as CASSLGQSELNQPQHF.

In its sample, this clonotype was seen a few times. This rearrangement joins TRBV11-2 to TRBJ1-2; D is unclear. In germline, CDR1 is SGHAT, CDR2 FQNNGV. There are 15 residues in the CDR3. The V and J ends lost 5 bases and 3 bases respectively, with 16 bases between them. The CDR3 here is CASSQTGGNYYGYTF. The CDR3 DNA reads TGTGCCAGCAGCCAAACCGGAGGGAATTACTATGGCTACACCTTC.

In its sample, this clonotype was seen many times. V gene TRBV10-3 combines with J gene TRBJ1-4; perhaps TRBD1 as D (5 bases). Trimming shortened V by 11 bases and J by 8 bases, and 12 bases separated the two germline ends. Germline CDR1 and CDR2: ENHRY and SYGVKD. This CDR3 contains 11 residues. The CDR3 sequence is CAVGPGEKLFF. The CDR3 bases are TGTGCCGTGGGACCGGGAGAAAAACTGTTTTTT.

In regard to this clonotype: A much larger clone sits a single nucleotide away, making a read error possible. The missing conserved phenylalanine or tryptophan at the end of this CDR3 makes a read error likely. V is TRBV6-1 and J is TRBJ2-5, with 7 bases fitting TRBD1. This CDR3 spans 14 amino acids. CDR1 MNHNS and CDR2 SASEGT come from the germline V gene. The J segment lost 2 bases and the V segment lost 9 bases, leaving 9 bases of the junction unmatched. CDR3 sequence (DNA): TGTGCCAGTAGGGAAGGGGGCAAACAAGAGACCCAGTACTCC. Protein sequence: CASREGGKQETQYS.

This clonotype was found once. This sequence may be a read error, since a much larger clone differs from it by one base. The CDR3 DNA reads TGCAGCGTCGCCCCCCGGGACAGGGCCCTGGGGAGCTATGGCTACACCTTC. It is translated as CSVAPRDRALGSYGYTF. The gene calls are TRBV29-1 and TRBJ1-2, with TRBD1 matching over 9 bases. The V gene end was trimmed by 6 bases and the J gene end by 4 bases; junction bases not matched to a gene: 18. Germline assignment: CDR1 SQVTM and CDR2 ANQGSEA. This CDR3 has 17 residues. Using reference TRBV29-1 and TRBJ1-2 for the parts outside the CDR3, the full variable domain is SAVISQKPSRDICQRGTSLTIQCQVDSQVTMMFWYRQQPGQSLTLIATANQGSEATYESGFVIDKFPISRPNLTFSTLTVSNMSPEDSSIYLCSVAPRDRALGSYGYTFGSGTRLTVV.

The sample holds many counts of this clonotype. The J gene is TRBJ1-1, the V gene TRBV2; D is undetermined. CDR1 SNHLY and CDR2 FYNNEI come from the germline V gene. The V end lost 6 bases, the J end lost 0 bases, and 5 bases lay between the germline ends. This CDR3 has 12 residues. Written as DNA, the CDR3 is TGTGCCAGCAGACGACTGAACACTGAAGCTTTCTTT. It is translated as CASRRLNTEAFF. Together with reference TRBV2 and TRBJ1-1, the CDR3 gives the full variable domain: EPEVTQTPSHQVTQMGQEVILRCVPISNHLYFYWYRQILGQKVEFLVSFYNNEISEKSEIFDDQFSVERPDGSNFTLKIRSTKLEDSAMYFCASRRLNTEAFFGQGTRLTVV.